Many counts were recorded for the clone carrying this T cell receptor (beta chain). This CDR3 has 13 amino acids. Trimming removed 6 bases at V and 4 bases at J, with 11 bases between. The germline CDR1 and CDR2 sequences are SNHLY and FYNNEI. This sample stems from a study of T cells in Graves' hyperthyroidism and ophthalmopathy. RNA transcripts served as the template for amplifying TCR beta CDR3 regions. First-round RT-PCR targeting the TCR CDR3 was performed with the HTBI primer set. TCRdb fed the multiplex PCR reads into MiXCR, producing one record per CDR3 protein. The data show hundreds of thousands of distinct CDR3 sequences, over 13% seen once.

The material sequenced was blood. The TCR originated in a man aged 45-65 years with Graves' ophthalmopathy. The V gene is TRBV2, the J gene TRBJ2-3, with D possibly matching TRBD2 (5 bases). The CDR3 sequence is CASRAELADTQYF. The CDR3 DNA follows: TGTGCCAGCAGAGCCGAACTAGCAGATACGCAGTATTTT.